This T cell receptor (beta chain) was profiled in a study of blood T cells in healthy people across ages. Study results and caveats: CMV infection status of these donors was not known.

Each donor gave around 9.3 milliliters of peripheral blood. The trim removed 0 bases at V and 4 bases at J, leaving 2 bases unmatched. The CDR3 extends over 14 amino acids. Germline V gene lookup returns CDR1 MGHRA and CDR2 YSYEKL. As for this clonotype: The antigen is not known.

A J-beta primer mix and a sample-barcoded 5' primer were used in a second PCR of about 7 to 12 cycles. A tag from a template-switch adaptor with 12 random nucleotides marked each cDNA molecule. In TCRdb, the 5' RACE reads were re-called with MiXCR into one record per CDR3 protein. There are fewer than 900,000 distinct CDR3 sequences in the sample; 43% occur only once, and 20% lies in the top ten. Sequencing was performed on blood. The sequence derives from an older woman in good health. The chain links TRBV4-1 to TRBJ1-1, with 7 bases fitting TRBD1. CDR3 DNA: TGCGCCAGCAGCCAAGAAGGGGGCATCACTGAAGCTTTCTTT. It specifies CASSQEGGITEAFF.